A selection of T cell receptor beta chains follows, all from one sample in a study of identical twins. TCRdb independently ran MiXCR on the 5' RACE reads; one entry per CDR3 protein. Here the sample spans 450,000 or so distinct CDR3 sequences, 13% to 15% being singletons. This sample was also put to use in a study of yellow fever vaccine responses in identical twins.

Sequenced input: CD4+ T cells sorted from blood. All receptors derive from a woman aged 18-35 years in good health. CDR3s include the opening cysteine and the closing phenylalanine or tryptophan. A D gene is named only where the DNA matches it firmly. Expanded clones are given a class, and other clones once, few, many or no size at all.

length: 16
J: TRBJ2-6
V: TRBV10-3
D: .
size: .
DNA: TGTGCCATCAATTTTCAGGGGCCCTCTGGGGCCAACGTCCTGACTTTC
CDR3: CAINFQGPSGANVLTF

length: 14
J: TRBJ2-7
V: TRBV7-9
D: .
size: .
DNA: TGTGCCAGCAGCTTAGCGAAAGCGGCCTACGAGCAGTACTTC
CDR3: CASSLAKAAYEQYF

length: 14
J: TRBJ2-7
V: TRBV7-3
D: .
size: .
DNA: TGTGCCAGCAGCCTTCAACCGGGGACCAACGAGCAGTACTTC
CDR3: CASSLQPGTNEQYF

length: 16
J: TRBJ2-1
V: TRBV7-2
D: TRBD2
size: .
DNA: TGTGCCAGCAGCTTACAAAGCGGGAGGGCCGGGAATGAGCAGTTCTTC
CDR3: CASSLQSGRAGNEQFF

length: 15
J: TRBJ2-3
V: TRBV15
D: .
size: few
DNA: TGTGCCACCAGCAGAGAAACCCTAGGTTTGGATACGCAGTATTTT
CDR3: CATSRETLGLDTQYF

length: 14
J: TRBJ1-6
V: TRBV5-1
D: TRBD1
size: .
DNA: TGCGCCAGCAGCGAGGGACAGGATAATTCACCCCTCCACTTT
CDR3: CASSEGQDNSPLHF

length: 20
J: TRBJ2-6
V: TRBV4-2
D: TRBD2
size: few
DNA: TGTGCCAGCAGCCAAGGCGTACCGGGACTAGCGGGAGCTGGGGCCAACGTCCTGACTTTC
CDR3: CASSQGVPGLAGAGANVLTF

length: 16
J: TRBJ2-2
V: TRBV6-5
D: TRBD1
size: .
DNA: TGTGCCAGCAGTTACTTGACAGGGATATTCACCGGGGAGCTGTTTTTT
CDR3: CASSYLTGIFTGELFF

length: 16
J: TRBJ1-4
V: TRBV19
D: TRBD1
size: .
DNA: TGTGCCAGTAGTCGCCTCGCAGGGACAGTAAATGAAAAACTGTTTTTT
CDR3: CASSRLAGTVNEKLFF

length: 11
J: TRBJ1-6
V: TRBV6-6
D: .
size: .
DNA: TGTGCCAGCAGTCACGATTCACCCCTCCACTTT
CDR3: CASSHDSPLHF

length: 11
J: TRBJ2-5
V: TRBV20-1
D: .
size: few
DNA: TGCAGTGCTAGGTCAGAAGAGACCCAGTACTTC
CDR3: CSARSEETQYF

length: 16
J: TRBJ2-7
V: TRBV5-1
D: .
size: .
DNA: TGCGCCAGCAGCTTGGATCGAGGGCCCACCTCCTACGAGCAGTACTTC
CDR3: CASSLDRGPTSYEQYF

length: 14
J: TRBJ2-7
V: TRBV5-1
D: TRBD1
size: .
DNA: TGCGCCAGCAGTAAGACAGGGAAGGGCTACGAGCAGTACTTC
CDR3: CASSKTGKGYEQYF

length: 15
J: TRBJ2-3
V: TRBV27
D: TRBD2
size: few
DNA: TGTGCCAGCAGTTTAGAACTAGCGGGAGCATACACGCAGTATTTT
CDR3: CASSLELAGAYTQYF

length: 17
J: TRBJ2-7
V: TRBV3-1
D: .
size: .
DNA: TGTGCCAGCAGCCAAGGCATTCAAAGTAAGGGGCTAGTAGAGCAGTACTTC
CDR3: CASSQGIQSKGLVEQYF

length: 12
J: TRBJ2-3
V: TRBV3-1
D: TRBD1
size: few
DNA: TGTGCCAGCAGCCAAGGACAGGGGACGCAGTATTTT
CDR3: CASSQGQGTQYF

length: 16
J: TRBJ2-1
V: TRBV6-5
D: TRBD2
size: few
DNA: TGTGCCAGCAGTTCAATAGCGGGAGGCTACGGCGATGAGCAGTTCTTC
CDR3: CASSSIAGGYGDEQFF

length: 18
J: TRBJ1-1
V: TRBV2
D: TRBD1
size: few
DNA: TGTGCCAGCAGTGTCTCGGCCTCGGGACAGAACATGAACACTGAAGCTTTCTTT
CDR3: CASSVSASGQNMNTEAFF

length: 14
J: TRBJ2-2
V: TRBV5-1
D: .
size: few
DNA: TGCGCCAGCAGCTTGGAATTGAACACCGGGGAGCTGTTTTTT
CDR3: CASSLELNTGELFF

length: 15
J: TRBJ2-2
V: TRBV7-3
D: TRBD1
size: .
DNA: TGTGCCAGCAGCCCGGGACAGAAAGCTAGCGGGGAGCTGTTTTTT
CDR3: CASSPGQKASGELFF

length: 14
J: TRBJ2-3
V: TRBV29-1
D: TRBD2
size: many
DNA: TGCAGCGTTGGGACTAGCGGGAGCTCAGATACGCAGTATTTT
CDR3: CSVGTSGSSDTQYF

length: 15
J: TRBJ2-2
V: TRBV7-2
D: .
size: many
DNA: TGTGCCAGCAGCTTAGGTGCGGGAAACACCGGGGAGCTGTTTTTT
CDR3: CASSLGAGNTGELFF

length: 13
J: TRBJ1-1
V: TRBV20-1
D: .
size: .
DNA: TGCAGTGCTAGACGGCAGCCGAACACTGAAGCTTTCTTT
CDR3: CSARRQPNTEAFF

length: 17
J: TRBJ2-3
V: TRBV9
D: TRBD1
size: many
DNA: TGTGCCAGCAGCGTATTTTCCGGGACAGTCAGCACAGATACGCAGTATTTT
CDR3: CASSVFSGTVSTDTQYF

length: 13
J: TRBJ1-2
V: TRBV6-5
D: TRBD1
size: .
DNA: TGTGCCAGCAGTTCAGGGGGGGCCTATGGCTACACCTTC
CDR3: CASSSGGAYGYTF

length: 12
J: TRBJ2-1
V: TRBV10-3
D: .
size: .
DNA: TGTGCCATCAGTGACCAGGGTTATGAGCAGTTCTTC
CDR3: CAISDQGYEQFF

length: 23
J: TRBJ2-1
V: TRBV6-4
D: TRBD1
size: few
DNA: TGTGCCAGCAGTCGGACAGGGGCCCCGCCGAGGCCCACAGTCGTAGGGGTGTACAATGAGCAGTTCTTC
CDR3: CASSRTGAPPRPTVVGVYNEQFF

length: 17
J: TRBJ2-3
V: TRBV11-2
D: .
size: few
DNA: TGTGCCAGCAGCTTAGGGTTCCCTAGCTGGGGGGTAGATACGCACTATTTT
CDR3: CASSLGFPSWGVDTHYF

length: 16
J: TRBJ2-3
V: TRBV29-1
D: TRBD1
size: many
DNA: TGCAGCGCGACCGGGACAGGGGGCCTTAGCACAGATACGCAGTATTTT
CDR3: CSATGTGGLSTDTQYF

length: 14
J: TRBJ2-3
V: TRBV5-4
D: TRBD1
size: .
DNA: TGTGCCAGCAGCTACAGGGGGCCCACAGATACGCAGTATTTT
CDR3: CASSYRGPTDTQYF

length: 14
J: TRBJ1-1
V: TRBV7-3
D: TRBD1
size: few
DNA: TGTGCCAGCAGCCCTCGACAGGGGTTGACTGAAGCTTTCTTT
CDR3: CASSPRQGLTEAFF

length: 15
J: TRBJ2-5
V: TRBV3-1
D: .
size: few
DNA: TGTGCCAGCAGCCAAGAGGGCCGCAGGGAAGAGACCCAGTACTTC
CDR3: CASSQEGRREETQYF

length: 15
J: TRBJ2-7
V: TRBV7-2
D: TRBD2
size: .
DNA: TGTGCCAGCAGCCCAGGTGGCGGGAGAGCCTACGAGCAGTACTTC
CDR3: CASSPGGGRAYEQYF

length: 15
J: TRBJ2-3
V: TRBV12-3/TRBV12-4
D: .
size: many
DNA: TGTGCCAGCAGTCTACGTCGACCCGGCACAGATACGCAGTATTTT
CDR3: CASSLRRPGTDTQYF

length: 14
J: TRBJ2-1
V: TRBV12-3/TRBV12-4
D: .
size: .
DNA: TGTGCCAGCAGTGTCGGGACGACCTACAATGAGCAGTTCTTC
CDR3: CASSVGTTYNEQFF

length: 15
J: TRBJ1-5
V: TRBV7-9
D: .
size: many
DNA: TGTGCCAGCAGCTTAGGGTTCGCTGGGGGCAGGCCCCAGCATTTT
CDR3: CASSLGFAGGRPQHF

length: 16
J: TRBJ2-3
V: TRBV7-7
D: TRBD2
size: .
DNA: TGTGCTAGCAGCTTCGGGACTAGCGGGAGCACAGATACGCAGTATTTT
CDR3: CASSFGTSGSTDTQYF

length: 15
J: TRBJ2-1
V: TRBV4-1
D: .
size: few
DNA: TGCGCCAGCAGCCAGGAAAGCAAGGGCTACAATGAGCAGTTCTTC
CDR3: CASSQESKGYNEQFF

length: 12
J: TRBJ2-7
V: TRBV20-1
D: .
size: many
DNA: TGCAGTGCGCCGAAGGAGGGCCACGAGCAGTACTTC
CDR3: CSAPKEGHEQYF

length: 15
J: TRBJ2-1
V: TRBV9
D: TRBD2
size: few
DNA: TGTGCCAGCAGCGCCGGACTAGCGGGGGGGATGGAGCAGTTCTTC
CDR3: CASSAGLAGGMEQFF

length: 18
J: TRBJ2-1
V: TRBV6-1
D: TRBD2
size: few
DNA: TGTGCCAGCAGTGAGCGTCTAGCGGGGACTATTGGCTACAATGAGCAGTTCTTC
CDR3: CASSERLAGTIGYNEQFF

length: 13
J: TRBJ2-7
V: TRBV11-1
D: .
size: .
DNA: TGTGCCAGCAGCTGGAACGGAGACTACGAGCAGTACTTC
CDR3: CASSWNGDYEQYF

length: 13
J: TRBJ2-1
V: TRBV14
D: TRBD2
size: .
DNA: TGTGCCAGCAGCCAAGTCGGGAGGAATGAGCAGTTCTTC
CDR3: CASSQVGRNEQFF

length: 14
J: TRBJ2-7
V: TRBV18
D: TRBD1
size: .
DNA: TGTGCCAGCTTACCTTCCCGGGACAGCTACGAGCAGTACTTC
CDR3: CASLPSRDSYEQYF